These 7 T cell receptor beta chains were sequenced from one sample in a study of cytomegalovirus exposure and HLA in healthy donors. Measured with immunoSEQ multiplex PCR; TCRdb has only the in-frame clones, and not every one. This sample has around 140,000 clones, with about 95% found just once. What was sequenced was PBMCs. The origin of the receptors is a man aged 18 to 30 in good health and CMV-seropositive.

The chain has TRBV7-9 and TRBJ1-2, with D possibly being TRBD1 (5 bases). Germline-derived CDR1 and CDR2 are SEHNR and FQNEAQ (reference sequence). This CDR3 comprises 13 residues. V lost 5 bases, J lost 3 bases, and 10 bases lay in between. The CDR3 DNA reads as TGTGCCAGCAGCCCGGGACTTTACTATGGCTACACCTTC. It is translated as CASSPGLYYGYTF.

This chain connects TRBV7-9 to TRBJ1-1; TRBD1 agrees at 7 bases. CDR1 is SEHNR, CDR2 FQNEAQ, per germline (reference sequence). V was pared by 1 base and J by 2 bases, with 1 base of the junction left unmatched. The CDR3 sequence is 14 residues long. CDR3 bases: TGTGCCAGCAGCTTAGACAGGGGTAACACTGAAGCTTTCTTT. Its protein product is CASSLDRGNTEAFF.

The J gene is TRBJ1-4, the V gene TRBV6-6; no clear D. Germline lookup yields CDR1 MNHNY and CDR2 SVGAGI (reference sequence). The V gene lost 2 bases and the J gene lost 8 bases, with 6 bases spanning the gap. The CDR3 runs 12 residues. The CDR3: CASSYSKEKLFF. CDR3 nucleotide sequence: TGTGCCAGCAGTTACAGCAAGGAAAAACTGTTTTTT.

The chain couples TRBV4-1 to TRBJ1-2; tentative D call: TRBD1 (6 bases). Germline V gene data show CDR1 as MGHRA and CDR2 as YSYEKL. V was trimmed by 4 bases and J by 5 bases, leaving 14 bases between them. The CDR3 consists of 14 residues. The CDR3 DNA reads TGCGCCAGCAGCCTAAGACAGGCCGCTTATGGCTACACCTTC. Its protein is CASSLRQAAYGYTF.

The rearrangement joins TRBV27 to TRBJ2-1, with a tentative D call TRBD2 (6 bases). The CDR3 totals 16 residues. Germline CDR1 reads MNHEY; CDR2 reads SMNVEV (reference sequence). Trimming took 7 bases from V and 8 from J, leaving 24 bases between them. CDR3 sequence (DNA): TGTGCCAGCACCCCGGGGAGCGGATACCGGAGGGATGAGCAGTTCTTC. It encodes CASTPGSGYRRDEQFF.

The chain joins TRBV4-1 to TRBJ1-2; D gene unclear. The germline V gene encodes CDR1 MGHRA and CDR2 YSYEKL. The V and J ends lost 0 bases and 7 bases respectively, with 9 bases between them. The CDR3 is made up of 13 amino acids. The CDR3 loop reads CASSQDMSIGYTF. CDR3 DNA: TGCGCCAGCAGCCAAGATATGAGTATTGGCTACACCTTC.

The V gene is TRBV5-4, the J gene TRBJ1-3, with 7 bases aligning to TRBD1. Germline V gene data show CDR1 as SGHNT and CDR2 as YYREEE (reference sequence). Trimming cost V 2 bases and J 4 bases; bases outside gene matches: 6. The CDR3 extends over 15 amino acids. CDR3 in DNA: TGTGCCAGCAGCTTTGACAGGGCGACAGGAAACACCATATATTTT. It specifies CASSFDRATGNTIYF.